This T cell receptor (beta chain) came from a study of CD8+ T cells in alopecia areata. Study findings and constraints: Normal skin's resident alphabeta T cells are sequenced alongside lesional scalp T cells. Greater clonality was observed in lesional scalp samples, especially alopecia totalis/universalis, versus normal scalp.

Trimming pared 3 bases from V and 6 bases from J, leaving 8 bases between. From germline, CDR1 is DFQATT and CDR2 SNEGSKA (reference sequence). The CDR3 extends over 11 amino acids. The sample's treatment: oral pan-JAK inhibitor, 5-10 mg twice daily. This clone was counted at least ten times. The target antigen is unknown. Extracted from the samples, RNA was reverse transcribed into cDNA to serve as the sequencing template. Only in-frame clones appear in the TCRdb table, and some are missing; sequencing was by immunoSEQ multiplex PCR. The sample yields 200,000 to 250,000 clones, less than 75% seen once.

The sample in question was CD4+ T cells sorted from blood, obtained at week 4, from a patient treated with tofacitinib. The source is a human donor with alopecia areata. The chain joins TRBV20-1 to TRBJ1-1; D is ambiguous. CDR3 coding DNA: TGCAGTGCTAGTACACCTTCTGAAGCTTTCTTT. It is translated as CSASTPSEAFF.